Below, 9 T cell receptor beta chains from the same sample are listed, as sequenced in a study of post-analysis software for immune sequencing data. The study, taken as a whole, reports: TRBV5-6, TRBV5-1 and TRBV20-1 were among about 5 TRBV segments more frequent in patients than controls.

Each TCR beta cDNA library carried unique molecular identifiers. TCRdb independently ran MiXCR on the PCR reads; one entry per CDR3 protein. The sample records about half a million distinct CDR3 sequences, around 40% being singletons. These receptors lack a known antigen. The specimen was blood. Receptors originate from a girl aged 10 to 17 with multiple sclerosis.

This clonotype was recorded at least ten times. This sequence joins TRBV4-1 and TRBJ2-1; D is unclear. The germline V gene encodes CDR1 MGHRA and CDR2 YSYEKL. The CDR3 runs to 15 residues. The V gene lost 0 bases and the J gene lost 5 bases, with 11 bases spanning the gap. The CDR3 nucleotides are TGCGCCAGCAGCCAAGAAGTGGGCAGAGACAATGAGCAGTTCTTC. Translation gives CASSQEVGRDNEQFF.

The chain couples TRBV6-2 or TRBV6-3 to TRBJ2-1, with TRBD2 as a possible D gene (6 bases). The CDR3 runs to 14 residues. V lost 4 bases and J 7 bases, leaving 14 bases between the germline ends. The V gene's germline CDR1 is MNHEY and CDR2 SVGEGT. The CDR3 nucleotides read TGTGCCAGCAGTTCCCTTGGCGGGAAGAATGAGCAGTTCTTC. Its protein product is CASSSLGGKNEQFF.

The chain combines TRBV20-1 with TRBJ1-4; D possibly corresponds to TRBD1 (5 bases). The CDR3 has 15 residues. Germline V gives CDR1 DFQATT, CDR2 SNEGSKA (reference sequence). With 3 bases removed from V and 7 bases from J, the gap between germline ends came to 18 bases. The CDR3 region is CSARYPGQGVEKLFF. CDR3 bases: TGCAGTGCTAGGTACCCCGGTCAAGGGGTTGAAAAACTGTTTTTT.

This clonotype was counted only a few times. The chain links TRBV27 to TRBJ1-1, with D perhaps matching TRBD1 (5 bases). CDR3 length equals 15 residues. The germline V and J ends were trimmed by 6 bases and 1 base, with 15 bases remaining between them. Looked up from germline, CDR1 is MNHEY and CDR2 is SMNVEV (reference sequence). In DNA, the CDR3 is TGTGCCAGCAGGCGGCAGGGTATGAGGAACACTGAAGCTTTCTTT. This translates into CASRRQGMRNTEAFF.

This clonotype appeared a few times. The J gene is TRBJ2-1, the V gene TRBV20-1; 10 positions agree with TRBD2. Germline CDR1 DFQATT, CDR2 SNEGSKA (reference sequence). The CDR3 has 15 residues. V gave up 6 bases and J gave up 8 bases; unmatched junction bases: 13. Here the CDR3 DNA reads TGCAGTGCACACCGGCCTAGCGGGAGAATGGATGAGCAGTTCTTC. Amino acid sequence: CSAHRPSGRMDEQFF.

The chain employs TRBV20-1 and TRBJ2-5; D remains unclear. Near its end, the DNA agrees better with TRBJ2-7, so the J call may be wrong. The CDR3 is made up of 13 amino acids. Per germline, CDR1 DFQATT and CDR2 SNEGSKA (reference sequence). For the CDR3, the DNA is TGCAGTGCTAGGTCTCCACCAGCGACCGAGCAGTACTTC. Translated, it gives CSARSPPATEQYF.

V and J are TRBV7-9 and TRBJ2-7; no definite D call. CDR1 is SEHNR and CDR2 is FQNEAQ in the germline V gene (reference sequence). The length of the CDR3 is 14 residues. The V gene lost 5 bases and the J gene lost 2 bases, with 13 bases spanning the gap. The CDR3 bases are TGTGCCAGCAGCGCTACGGACGGAACCTACGAGCAGTACTTC. Translated: CASSATDGTYEQYF.

The chain combines TRBV20-1 with TRBJ1-2, with D tentatively TRBD1 (6 bases). Germline V gene sequence: CDR1 DFQATT, CDR2 SNEGSKA (reference sequence). CDR3 length: 14 residues. V was clipped by 3 bases and J by 3 bases, with 14 bases between them. DNA of the CDR3: TGCAGTGCTAGTAACTCGGGGGGCCACTATGGCTACACCTTC. It codes for CSASNSGGHYGYTF.

The V call is TRBV20-1, the J call TRBJ2-1; perhaps TRBD2 as D (5 bases). Germline lookup yields CDR1 DFQATT and CDR2 SNEGSKA (reference sequence). The CDR3 has 10 residues. The V end was cut by 5 bases, the J end by 10 bases, with 9 bases between. CDR3 coding DNA: TGCAGTGCTTGGGAGCGGGAGCAGTTCTTC. Amino acids: CSAWEREQFF.